Listed below are T cell receptor beta chains from one sample, sequenced in a study of cytomegalovirus exposure and HLA in healthy donors. Here immunoSEQ multiplex PCR was the method, and the copy in TCRdb shows in-frame clones only, minus some. The table has 110,000 to 150,000 clones, 75% to 85% seen once. The sequencing sample was made of PBMCs. Receptor source: a man between 35 and 55 years old in good health and CMV-seronegative. Each CDR3 is given with its conserved first and last residue. Fields, in order: clone size, D gene, V gene, J gene, CDR3 DNA, CDR3 protein. D genes are given only for firm matches. Not every row has a clone size; where given, it reads once, few, many or a size class.

size: -
D: -
V: TRBV19
J: TRBJ1-2
DNA: TGTGCCAGTAGTATAGACACGGCGGGTACCTCGGGCCGCTATGCGCGTGGCTACACCTTC
CDR3: CASSIDTAGTSGRYARGYTF

size: -
D: -
V: TRBV27
J: TRBJ2-3
DNA: TGTGCCAGCAGTTTCAGGGTTTCAGGCACAGATACGCAGTATTTT
CDR3: CASSFRVSGTDTQYF

size: -
D: TRBD1
V: TRBV18
J: TRBJ1-3
DNA: TGTGCCAGCTCAGCCGGGACAGGCGGGAACACCATATATTTT
CDR3: CASSAGTGGNTIYF

size: -
D: TRBD1
V: TRBV29-1
J: TRBJ2-3
DNA: TGCAGCGGGACGGACGACAGGGTATTTCAGTATTTT
CDR3: CSGTDDRVFQYF

size: -
D: TRBD1
V: TRBV7-2
J: TRBJ2-1
DNA: TGTGCCAGCAGCCAAGGGACAGGGAAAGTGACCAATGAGCAGTTCTTC
CDR3: CASSQGTGKVTNEQFF

size: -
D: TRBD1
V: TRBV5-1
J: TRBJ2-7
DNA: TGCGCCAGCAGCTCTTCAGGGGGTTACGAGCAGTACTTC
CDR3: CASSSSGGYEQYF

size: once
D: TRBD1
V: TRBV6-6
J: TRBJ1-4
DNA: TGTGCCAGCAGAGACAGGGGGGGATTTACTAATGAAAAACTGTTTTTT
CDR3: CASRDRGGFTNEKLFF

size: -
D: -
V: TRBV7-9
J: TRBJ2-1
DNA: TGTGCCAGCAGCTTAGGACTCCTCAATGAGCAGTTCTTC
CDR3: CASSLGLLNEQFF

size: -
D: -
V: TRBV2
J: TRBJ1-2
DNA: TGTGCCAGCAGCAGGGGTTATGATGGCTACACCTTC
CDR3: CASSRGYDGYTF

size: few
D: -
V: TRBV10-2
J: TRBJ2-6
DNA: TGCGCCAGCGGTCAGGAGGCTGGGGCCAACGTCCTGACTTTC
CDR3: CASGQEAGANVLTF

size: -
D: -
V: TRBV19
J: TRBJ2-7
DNA: TGTGCCAGTAGTAGGCAATCTACAGGGGACTTATTCGAGCAGTACTTC
CDR3: CASSRQSTGDLFEQYF

size: -
D: TRBD1
V: TRBV9
J: TRBJ1-6
DNA: TGTGCCAGCAGCGTAGTCGACAGGGGGAATTCACCCCTCCACTTT
CDR3: CASSVVDRGNSPLHF

size: -
D: TRBD2
V: TRBV6-1
J: TRBJ2-2
DNA: TGTGCCAGCAGTGAAGCGCTTCGAGGACTAGCGGGGGTGGGGAACACCGGGGAGCTGTTTTTT
CDR3: CASSEALRGLAGVGNTGELFF

size: -
D: TRBD2
V: TRBV6-5
J: TRBJ2-3
DNA: TGTGCCAGCAGGCCCGGGACTAGCGGCACAGATACGCAGTATTTT
CDR3: CASRPGTSGTDTQYF

size: -
D: -
V: TRBV6-6
J: TRBJ1-3
DNA: TGTGCCAGCAGTTACACTCAGGGGCCTGGAAACACCATATATTTT
CDR3: CASSYTQGPGNTIYF

size: -
D: TRBD2
V: TRBV10-1
J: TRBJ2-7
DNA: TGCGCCAGCAGTGGGGACTTTGCGGGGGATAACGGGCAGTACTTC
CDR3: CASSGDFAGDNGQYF

size: -
D: TRBD1
V: TRBV19
J: TRBJ2-7
DNA: TGTGCCAGACATAGGGGGCCCCACGAGCAGTACTTC
CDR3: CARHRGPHEQYF

size: -
D: -
V: TRBV20-1
J: TRBJ1-4
DNA: TGCAGTGCTAGACAGAATGAAAAACTGTTTTTT
CDR3: CSARQNEKLFF

size: -
D: TRBD1
V: TRBV7-3
J: TRBJ1-2
DNA: TGTGCCAGCAGCTACGGACAGGGATATGGCTACACCTTC
CDR3: CASSYGQGYGYTF

size: -
D: TRBD1
V: TRBV29-1
J: TRBJ2-5
DNA: TGCAGCGTTTCCGGGACAGACGAAGAGACCCAGTACTTC
CDR3: CSVSGTDEETQYF

size: -
D: -
V: TRBV7-9
J: TRBJ1-5
DNA: TGTGCCAGCAGCTTAGAGACAGCAAATCAGCCCCAGCATTTT
CDR3: CASSLETANQPQHF

size: -
D: -
V: TRBV9
J: TRBJ1-3
DNA: TGTGCCAGCAGCGCCTACAGCAGAAGCTCTGGAAACACCATATATTTT
CDR3: CASSAYSRSSGNTIYF

size: -
D: TRBD1
V: TRBV19
J: TRBJ1-1
DNA: TGTGCCAGTAGTACCACAGGGGTCGTCACTGAAGCTTTCTTT
CDR3: CASSTTGVVTEAFF

size: -
D: -
V: TRBV4-3
J: TRBJ1-2
DNA: TGCGCCAGCAGCCAAGATAACACCTATGGCTACACCTTC
CDR3: CASSQDNTYGYTF

size: -
D: -
V: TRBV19
J: TRBJ2-2
DNA: TGTGCCAGTAGGACAGGAGGTAGCACCGGGGAGCTGTTTTTT
CDR3: CASRTGGSTGELFF

size: -
D: TRBD1
V: TRBV30
J: TRBJ2-1
DNA: TGTGCCTGGATGGCAGGGGGCAATGAGCAGTTCTTC
CDR3: CAWMAGGNEQFF

size: -
D: -
V: TRBV7-2
J: TRBJ2-7
DNA: TGTGCCAGCAGCTCCGACAGGTACGAGCAGTACTTC
CDR3: CASSSDRYEQYF

size: few
D: TRBD1
V: TRBV5-8
J: TRBJ2-1
DNA: TGTGCCAGCAGCTATGACAGGGACCCCTACAATGAGCAGTTCTTC
CDR3: CASSYDRDPYNEQFF

size: -
D: -
V: TRBV7-9
J: TRBJ2-3
DNA: TGTGCCAGCAGCTTGGCGGGGAGGACAGATACGCAGTATTTT
CDR3: CASSLAGRTDTQYF

size: few
D: -
V: TRBV5-1
J: TRBJ1-1
DNA: TGCGCCAGCAGCTTGCAGGGGAACACTGAAGCTTTCTTT
CDR3: CASSLQGNTEAFF

size: few
D: -
V: TRBV2
J: TRBJ1-6
DNA: TGTGCCAGCAGCGCCGGACAGCCGGGTTCACCCCTCCACTTT
CDR3: CASSAGQPGSPLHF

size: -
D: -
V: TRBV5-1
J: TRBJ2-5
DNA: TGCGCCAGCAGCCCGGGCGGGGACTCCCGAGAGACCCAGTACTTC
CDR3: CASSPGGDSRETQYF